These 28 T cell receptor beta chains were all obtained from the same sample, sequenced in a study of CXCR3-negative and CXCR3-positive naive CD8 T cells. UMI labels and 5' RACE were used to prepare the TRB cDNA libraries. Reprocessing the 5' RACE reads, TCRdb reports a single entry for every CDR3 protein and omits DNA. Listed are some 56,000 distinct CDR3 sequences; 20% to 25% falls within the top ten. Sequencing used memory CD8+ T cells from blood. These receptors were collected from a human donor in good health. Some clones in this sample may be carry-over from other donors' samples.

The genes are TRBV5-4 and TRBJ2-5; the TCRdb D gene call, TRBD2, has no DNA to confirm it. Germline-derived CDR1 and CDR2 are SGHNT and YYREEE (reference sequence). CDR3 length: 13 residues. The CDR3 protein is CASSLRGGETQYF.

The rearrangement uses TRBV7-9 and TRBJ2-4; lacking DNA, the TRBD1 call made by TCRdb goes unchecked. The CDR3 is made up of 15 amino acids. Germline V lookup: CDR1 SEHNR, CDR2 FQNEAQ (reference sequence). This chain's CDR3 is CASSFAGGAKNIQYF.

This chain's CDR3 is CASSPPRPGGAEDTQYF. V usage is TRBV7-9 and J usage is TRBJ2-3; TCRdb's D call of TRBD2 is untestable without DNA. This CDR3 is built from 17 residues. Per germline, CDR1 SEHNR and CDR2 FQNEAQ (reference sequence).

The chain joins TRBV11-2 to TRBJ2-5; no DNA is available, so the TRBD1 call from TCRdb remains unchecked. Germline-derived CDR1 and CDR2 are SGHAT and FQNNGV. This CDR3 has 18 amino acids. This chain's CDR3 is CASSFQPPDGIWQETQYF.

The CDR3 region is CAIERRAGEEQYF. V usage is TRBV10-3 and J usage is TRBJ2-7; as DNA is missing, the TRBD2 call by TCRdb cannot be tested. Looked up from germline, CDR1 is ENHRY and CDR2 is SYGVKD. This CDR3 has 13 amino acids.

This sequence joins TRBV11-3 and TRBJ2-7; absent DNA, TCRdb's TRBD1 call cannot be checked. The germline V gene encodes CDR1 SGHNT and CDR2 YENEEA. There are 12 residues in the CDR3. CDR3 residues: CASRKLTGNRIF.

The chain couples TRBV9 to TRBJ2-3; TCRdb returns TRBD1, unconfirmable since there is no DNA. The CDR3 is made up of 15 amino acids. Germline V gene lookup returns CDR1 SGDLS and CDR2 YYNGEE. This CDR3 reads CASSVRGPSTDTQYF.

J is TRBJ2-7 and V is TRBV28; TCRdb reports TRBD1, a call that lacks DNA to check it against. The CDR3 sequence is 15 residues long. Germline CDR1 reads MDHEN; CDR2 reads SYDVKM. The CDR3 here is CASSPGQGGSYEQYF.

The chain uses TRBV25-1 and TRBJ1-1; the D gene TCRdb calls, TRBD1, cannot be checked with no DNA. Germline lookup yields CDR1 MGHDK and CDR2 SYGVNS. This CDR3 has 13 residues. The CDR3 region is CASSTGMVTEAFF. Full variable domain (outside the CDR3, taken from reference TRBV25-1 and TRBJ1-1): EADIYQTPRYLVIGTGKKITLECSQTMGHDKMYWYQQDPGMELHLIHYSYGVNSTEKGDLSSESTVSRIRTEHFPLTLESARPSHTSQYLCASSTGMVTEAFFGQGTRLTVV.

The chain uses TRBV7-9 and TRBJ2-3; lacking DNA, the TRBD2 call made by TCRdb goes unchecked. Germline CDR1 SEHNR, CDR2 FQNEAQ (reference sequence). The CDR3 is 16 residues long. The chain's CDR3 is CASSGRDSPHADTQYF.

CDR3 residues: CASSFLPIFGQGAAGELFF. This chain connects TRBV7-8 to TRBJ2-2; the TCRdb D gene call, TRBD1, has no DNA to confirm it. This CDR3 is 19 amino acids long. CDR1 and CDR2 (germline): SGHVS, FQNEAQ. The full variable domain, completed using reference TRBV7-8 and TRBJ2-2, is GAGVSQSPRYKVAKRGQDVALRCDPISGHVSLFWYQQALGQGPEFLTYFQNEAQLDKSGLPSDRFFAERPEGSVSTLKIQRTQQEDSAVYLCASSFLPIFGQGAAGELFFGEGSRLTVL.

The chain couples TRBV14 to TRBJ2-2; the D call of TRBD2 rests on TCRdb alone, since no DNA is present to check it. The CDR3 spans 16 residues. CDR1 is SGHDN, CDR2 FVKESK, per germline. This CDR3 reads CASSPLAGAATGELFF.

V usage is TRBV10-3 and J usage is TRBJ1-3. Germline loops: CDR1 ENHRY, CDR2 SYGVKD. This CDR3 contains 14 residues. CDR3 in amino acids: CAISDIGTGNTIYF.

This chain joins TRBV29-1 and TRBJ2-7; checking the TCRdb D call of TRBD2 is not possible without DNA. Germline V gene lookup returns CDR1 SQVTM and CDR2 ANQGSEA. The CDR3 has 16 residues. This CDR3 is CSVVLTSGGSSYEQYF.

This CDR3 reads CASRISLTLYF. J is TRBJ2-3 and V is TRBV12-3 or TRBV12-4. The CDR3 spans 11 residues.

The chain combines TRBV7-8 with TRBJ2-3; as DNA is missing, the TRBD1 call by TCRdb cannot be tested. Germline-derived CDR1 and CDR2 are SGHVS and FQNEAQ. This CDR3 has 15 amino acids. The CDR3 region is CASSLGGGGGDTQYF.

The chain employs TRBV29-1 and TRBJ2-7; as DNA is missing, the TRBD2 call by TCRdb cannot be tested. Germline-derived CDR1 and CDR2 are SQVTM and ANQGSEA. CDR3 size: 13 residues. CDR3 in amino acids: CSVGVAYSYEQYF.

The CDR3 spells CASSHNRGGTDIQYF. The chain combines TRBV5-5 with TRBJ2-4; without DNA, the TCRdb call of TRBD1 cannot be checked. This CDR3 spans 15 amino acids. From germline, CDR1 is SGHKS and CDR2 YYEKEE (reference sequence).

The J gene is TRBJ1-1, the V gene TRBV20-1; no DNA is available, so the TRBD1 call from TCRdb remains unchecked. The CDR3 spans 12 residues. Germline V gene sequence: CDR1 DFQATT, CDR2 SNEGSKA (reference sequence). CDR3 in amino acids: CSAGAWGTEAFF.

The chain is built from TRBV28 and TRBJ1-6. Looked up from germline, CDR1 is MDHEN and CDR2 is SYDVKM. CDR3 length equals 16 residues. CDR3 in amino acids: CASSLRGPGRNSPLHF.

This rearrangement joins TRBV6-2 or TRBV6-3 to TRBJ2-5; TCRdb picks TRBD2, but there is no DNA to check that call. The germline gives CDR1 MNHEY, CDR2 SVGEGT. The CDR3 runs to 16 residues. The CDR3 loop is CASTPGGFSGGETQYF.

The chain carries TRBV12-3 or TRBV12-4 and TRBJ2-7; TCRdb names TRBD1, which stays unverified in the absence of DNA. CDR3 length: 15 residues. The CDR3 protein is CASSRNPGQGYEQYF.

The V gene is TRBV3-1, the J gene TRBJ2-4. This CDR3 contains 13 residues. The germline V gene encodes CDR1 LGHDT and CDR2 YNNKEL (reference sequence). CDR3 loop: CASSQDLTDIQYF. Full variable domain (rest looked up from reference TRBV3-1 and TRBJ2-4): DTAVSQTPKYLVTQMGNDKSIKCEQNLGHDTMYWYKQDSKKFLKIMFSYNNKELIINETVPNRFSPKSPDKAHLNLHINSLELGDSAVYFCASSQDLTDIQYFGAGTRLSVL.

The chain uses TRBV6-2 or TRBV6-3 and TRBJ2-3; lacking DNA, the TRBD1 call made by TCRdb goes unchecked. This CDR3 is 13 amino acids long. Germline V gene data show CDR1 as MNHEY and CDR2 as SVGEGT. This chain's CDR3 is CASDRGTADTQYF.

This chain connects TRBV20-1 to TRBJ2-1; with no DNA, the TCRdb D assignment of TRBD1 cannot be verified. The CDR3 runs to 15 residues. Germline V gives CDR1 DFQATT, CDR2 SNEGSKA (reference sequence). The CDR3 reads CSARDSVRAGNEQFF.

CDR3 amino acids: CASSDIAGEYNEQFF. The chain recombines TRBV6-1 with TRBJ2-1; absent DNA, TCRdb's TRBD2 call cannot be checked. The germline CDR1 and CDR2 sequences are MNHNS and SASEGT. The length of the CDR3 is 15 residues.

This rearrangement joins TRBV29-1 to TRBJ1-1; the D call of TRBD1 rests on TCRdb alone, since no DNA is present to check it. The CDR3 has 14 residues. Germline-derived CDR1 and CDR2 are SQVTM and ANQGSEA. CDR3 region: CSVEDLFGGTEAFF.

The chain carries TRBV20-1 and TRBJ1-2; TCRdb reports TRBD1, a call that lacks DNA to check it against. CDR1 DFQATT and CDR2 SNEGSKA come from the germline V gene (reference sequence). This CDR3 is built from 15 residues. CDR3 loop: CSARDDRGQSYGYTF.